This T cell receptor beta chain was sequenced during a study of blood T cell repertoires in COVID-19. There are 18 residues in the CDR3. TCRdb keeps only in-frame clones here, not all; method: immunoSEQ multiplex PCR. In the table there are around 190,000 clones, about 84% of which are singletons. Sequences were obtained from PBMCs or T cells enriched from blood (not recorded which). The receptor's source is a man between 40 and 49 years old with acute COVID-19. V usage is TRBV21-1 and J usage is TRBJ1-5; TRBD1 was called by the table and not checked on the DNA. TRBV21-1 is marked as a pseudogene. CDR3 amino acids: CASSKPNPAGQGNQPQHF. The CDR3 bases are TGTGCCAGCAGCAAACCGAACCCGGCAGGACAGGGCAATCAGCCCCAGCATTTT.